What follows are 5 T cell receptor beta chains derived from one specimen sequenced in a study of T cells in Graves' hyperthyroidism and ophthalmopathy. Authors of the study amplified TCR beta CDR3 regions from RNA transcripts. The primer set for the first-round RT-PCR of the TCR CDR3 was HTBI. One entry per CDR3 protein, called by TCRdb with MiXCR from the multiplex PCR reads. Here the sample spans over 650,000 distinct CDR3 sequences, just under 45% being singletons. Specimen: peripheral blood or thyroid tissue (not recorded which). The receptors originated from an adult man with Graves' disease, either hyperthyroidism or ophthalmopathy (not recorded which).

There are a few counts of this clonotype. The V gene is TRBV10-2, the J gene TRBJ2-7; 7 nucleotides agree with TRBD1. The CDR3 has 18 amino acids. CDR1 and CDR2 (germline): WSHSY, SAAADI. The ends lost 2 bases at V and 2 bases at J; junction bases unmatched: 15. Here the CDR3 DNA reads TGCGCCAGCAGTGAGCCGGCTCGACAGGGCTTGTTTACCTACGAGCAGTACTTC. Translated, it gives CASSEPARQGLFTYEQYF.

This clonotype appeared many times. The V call is TRBV7-2, the J call TRBJ1-5; possibly TRBD1 for D (6 bases). V gave up 5 bases and J gave up 3 bases, with 17 bases separating them. From germline, CDR1 is SGHTA and CDR2 FQGNSA. This CDR3 contains 16 residues. CDR3: CASSRNAGAHNQPQHF. CDR3 in DNA: TGTGCCAGCAGCCGGAACGCAGGGGCTCACAATCAGCCCCAGCATTTT.

The chain carries TRBV10-3 and TRBJ1-1; no reliable D call. Germline V CDR1 and CDR2: ENHRY, SYGVKD. Between the trimmed V and J ends, which lost 4 bases and 4 bases, there was a span of 7 bases. The CDR3 is 12 amino acids. The DNA of the CDR3 is TGTGCCATCAGTGGACGAAGCACTGAAGCTTTCTTT. This translates into CAISGRSTEAFF.

This chain links TRBV7-9 with TRBJ1-4; 7 nucleotides align to TRBD1. The CDR3 is made up of 14 amino acids. V was pared by 3 bases and J by 7 bases, with 5 bases of the junction left unmatched. CDR1 and CDR2 from the germline V gene are SEHNR and FQNEAQ (reference sequence). CDR3 region: CASSLSGGSEKLFF. Here the CDR3 DNA reads TGTGCCAGCAGCTTGTCAGGGGGGAGTGAAAAACTGTTTTTT.

This clonotype was detected a few times. CDR3: CASSYLTGGNLAFF. The CDR3 bases are TGTGCCAGCAGTTACTTGACAGGGGGCAATCTAGCTTTCTTT. The chain recombines TRBV6-5 with TRBJ1-1; the match to TRBD1 covers 10 bases. Germline CDR1 MNHEY, CDR2 SVGAGI. The CDR3 is 14 amino acids. Unmatched junction bases numbered 6, after V lost 1 base and J lost 10 bases.